One and the same sample provided the 9 T cell receptor beta chains below, sequenced in a study of shared clonotypes between healthy human individuals. Profiled with immunoSEQ multiplex PCR; TCRdb holds only in-frame clones, not every one. The data contain a few million clones, around nine tenths of them singletons. What was sequenced was naive CD4+ T cells sorted from blood. Regarding subset: CD45RA+ positively selected. These receptor sequences come from a man aged 18 to 30 in good health.

The V call is TRBV5-1, the J call TRBJ1-3; 9 bases agree with TRBD1. This CDR3 region has 15 residues. With 2 bases clipped from V and 8 bases from J, the junction kept 8 bases outside the gene matches. CDR1 and CDR2 from the germline V gene are SGHRS and YFSETQ. CDR3 nucleotide sequence: TGCGCCAGCAGCTTCACAGGGGGCTATAGGGACACCATATATTTT. Encoded protein: CASSFTGGYRDTIYF.

Worth noting for this clone: This sample also contains other DNA sequences that code for the same CDR3. The gene calls are TRBV28 and TRBJ2-7; 10 bases are shared with TRBD1. The CDR3 spans 14 residues. The germline gives CDR1 MDHEN, CDR2 SYDVKM. With V trimmed by 2 bases and J by 3 bases, 1 base remained unmatched. CDR3 bases: TGTGCCAGCAGTTTAGGACAGGGGGTCTACGAGCAGTACTTC. As protein: CASSLGQGVYEQYF.

About this clone: The identical CDR3 is also encoded by other nucleotide sequences in the sample. The rearrangement joins TRBV6-5 to TRBJ2-7, with 7 bases identical to TRBD2. Germline V gives CDR1 MNHEY, CDR2 SVGAGI. With V trimmed by 0 bases and J by 6 bases, 2 bases remained unmatched. The CDR3 covers 13 residues. The CDR3 is CASSYSRGFEQYF. The CDR3 region has the DNA TGTGCCAGCAGTTACTCGCGGGGGTTCGAGCAGTACTTC.

This chain joins TRBV13 and TRBJ2-3, with D uncertain. Trimming left V 2 bases short and J 0 bases short, with 12 bases between. CDR3 length equals 16 residues. The germline gives CDR1 PRHDT, CDR2 FYEKMQ (reference sequence). The CDR3 DNA follows: TGTGCCAGCAGCTTAACGAGAACAGTAAGCACAGATACGCAGTATTTT. Amino acids: CASSLTRTVSTDTQYF.

This clone was seen more than once but under ten times. This rearrangement joins TRBV6-5 to TRBJ1-5; D remains ambiguous. Germline V gene data show CDR1 as MNHEY and CDR2 as SVGAGI. The CDR3 has 14 residues. The ends were cut back, 6 bases at V and 4 bases at J, with 13 bases in the middle. DNA for the CDR3: TGTGCCAGCAGCGCGGGGTTGGGGAATCAGCCCCAGCATTTT. Its protein product is CASSAGLGNQPQHF.

V is TRBV5-4 and J is TRBJ2-2, with 7 bases that match TRBD1. This CDR3 comprises 17 residues. Trimming cost V 3 bases and J 2 bases; bases outside gene matches: 10. Germline loops: CDR1 SGHNT, CDR2 YYREEE (reference sequence). The CDR3 protein is CASSSKSGTDNTGELFF. Written as DNA, the CDR3 is TGTGCCAGCAGCTCAAAATCCGGGACAGACAACACCGGGGAGCTGTTTTTT.

The rearrangement links TRBV29-1 to TRBJ1-1; unclear D gene. The V end lost 1 base, the J end lost 0 bases, and 6 bases lay between the germline ends. The CDR3 extends over 13 amino acids. Germline CDR1 and CDR2: SQVTM and ANQGSEA. For the CDR3, the DNA is TGCAGCGTTGAAGGGCATGTGAACACTGAAGCTTTCTTT. It is translated as CSVEGHVNTEAFF.

The chain has TRBV4-2 and TRBJ2-5, with D possibly matching TRBD2 (7 bases). Germline V CDR1 and CDR2: LGHNA, YNFKEQ. V was shortened by 0 bases and J by 5 bases, with 13 bases between the two germline ends. This CDR3 is built from 15 residues. The CDR3 loop is CASSQDVGGPETQYF. The CDR3, as DNA: TGTGCCAGCAGCCAAGATGTGGGGGGGCCCGAGACCCAGTACTTC.

This clone was seen once. The J gene is TRBJ1-5, the V gene TRBV6-6; D is possibly TRBD1 (6 bases). Trimming took off 4 bases at V and 6 bases at J, with 13 bases between the two ends. The V gene's germline CDR1 is MNHNY and CDR2 SVGAGI (reference sequence). The CDR3 is 14 amino acids. This CDR3 is CASSSDRSPQPQHF. For the CDR3, the DNA is TGTGCCAGCAGTTCAGACAGGAGCCCTCAGCCCCAGCATTTT.